This T cell receptor beta chain is from a study of OX40 agonist ivuxolimab in advanced cancers. At the level of the study: The dose-escalation cohort was over 65% male, with a mean age of 60 years, ranging roughly 20 to 80. Three patients got partial responses; one had hepatocellular carcinoma and two had cutaneous melanoma. General observations from the study: It was not determined which antigens were specifically recognized by the peripheral T cells that had undergone clonal expansion.

A note on this clone: The antigen remains undetermined.

Assay used: immunoSEQ multiplex PCR; TCRdb lists only in-frame clones, some missing. The sample yields about 84,000 clones, 94% seen once. Per the germline V gene, CDR1 is MNHNS and CDR2 is SASEGT. Trimming cost V 2 bases and J 3 bases; bases outside gene matches: 8. This CDR3 is built from 17 residues. This specimen consisted of CD4+ or CD8+ T cells sorted from blood, obtained in a trial of the OX40 agonist ivuxolimab. The chain uses TRBV6-1 and TRBJ2-3, with 10 nucleotides matching TRBD2. The clonotype originates from an adult with an advanced solid tumor such as melanoma, head and neck, liver or kidney cancer. The CDR3, as DNA: TGTGCCAGCAGTGAACCAGCGGGAGGGCCGGGTACAGATACGCAGTATTTT. Protein product: CASSEPAGGPGTDTQYF.